These T cell receptor beta chains were read from a single sample in a study of blood T cell repertoires in COVID-19. Assay used: immunoSEQ multiplex PCR; TCRdb lists only in-frame clones, some missing. The table has a few hundred thousand clones, over 75% seen once. The sequencing input was peripheral blood. The receptors were sampled from a man in his late teens or twenties with active or convalescent COVID-19. The CDR3 runs from the conserved cysteine through the conserved F or W. D genes are given only for firm matches. Size tells how often a clone was seen (once, few, many) or the class of an expanded clone, and some rows leave it out.

d_call: NA
j_call: TRBJ2-3
clone_size: NA
v_call: TRBV13
cdr3_nt: TGTGCCAGCAGCTTAGGCCGGGGCACAGATACGCAGTATTTT
cdr3_aa: CASSLGRGTDTQYF

d_call: NA
j_call: TRBJ2-2
clone_size: NA
v_call: TRBV19
cdr3_nt: TGTGCCAGTACCCGGCCAGGGCAACGTGTCGGGGAGCTGTTTTTT
cdr3_aa: CASTRPGQRVGELFF

d_call: NA
j_call: TRBJ2-7
clone_size: NA
v_call: TRBV5-8
cdr3_nt: TGTGCCAGCAGCTTGGGACAGTTTATTTACGAGCAGTACTTC
cdr3_aa: CASSLGQFIYEQYF

d_call: NA
j_call: TRBJ2-7
clone_size: NA
v_call: TRBV4-2
cdr3_nt: TGTGCCAGCAGCCAAGACTTACTAGCAGCCTACGAGCAGTACTTC
cdr3_aa: CASSQDLLAAYEQYF

d_call: NA
j_call: TRBJ1-5
clone_size: once
v_call: TRBV10-1
cdr3_nt: TGCGCCAGCAGTGAGTCGGGGGGTCAGCCCCAGCATTTT
cdr3_aa: CASSESGGQPQHF

d_call: TRBD1
j_call: TRBJ1-1
clone_size: NA
v_call: TRBV12-5
cdr3_nt: TGTGCTAGTGGTTTGGTATCATCAGGGGGCCACACTGAAGCTTTCTTT
cdr3_aa: CASGLVSSGGHTEAFF

d_call: NA
j_call: TRBJ2-7
clone_size: NA
v_call: TRBV28
cdr3_nt: TGTGCCAGCAGTCAAAGTGCCGGGGAGCAGTACTTC
cdr3_aa: CASSQSAGEQYF

d_call: TRBD1
j_call: TRBJ2-5
clone_size: NA
v_call: TRBV2
cdr3_nt: TGTGCCAGCCGGACAGGGTGGACTACAGAGACCCAGTACTTC
cdr3_aa: CASRTGWTTETQYF

d_call: NA
j_call: TRBJ2-5
clone_size: NA
v_call: TRBV6-6
cdr3_nt: TGTGCCAGCAGTCCCCTTATCGGCAGGGGGGACAAGGAGACCCAGTACTTC
cdr3_aa: CASSPLIGRGDKETQYF

d_call: NA
j_call: TRBJ1-6
clone_size: once
v_call: TRBV25-1
cdr3_nt: TGTGCCAGCAGTGAATATGGCCACAGCTATAATTCACCCCTCCACTTT
cdr3_aa: CASSEYGHSYNSPLHF

d_call: NA
j_call: TRBJ2-3
clone_size: NA
v_call: TRBV11-2
cdr3_nt: TGTGCCAGCAGCTTCTCCGGTGGGGGCGCAGATACGCAGTATTTT
cdr3_aa: CASSFSGGGADTQYF

d_call: TRBD1
j_call: TRBJ1-1
clone_size: once
v_call: TRBV7-8
cdr3_nt: TGTGCCAGCAGCTTAGTAACGGGACAGGGATTGAGATTGAGGACTGAAGCTTTCTTT
cdr3_aa: CASSLVTGQGLRLRTEAFF

d_call: NA
j_call: TRBJ2-7
clone_size: NA
v_call: TRBV7-9
cdr3_nt: TGTGCCAGCAGCTTAGGCGGCTGGGCGGGCGAGCAGTACTTC
cdr3_aa: CASSLGGWAGEQYF

d_call: TRBD1
j_call: TRBJ1-5
clone_size: NA
v_call: TRBV19
cdr3_nt: TGTGCCAGTACCGAAAACCGGGACAGGGGCCATCAGCCCCAGCATTTT
cdr3_aa: CASTENRDRGHQPQHF

d_call: TRBD1
j_call: TRBJ1-5
clone_size: NA
v_call: TRBV6-5
cdr3_nt: TGTGCCAGCAGGACAGGGGTAAATCAGCCCCAGCATTTT
cdr3_aa: CASRTGVNQPQHF

d_call: TRBD2
j_call: TRBJ2-7
clone_size: NA
v_call: TRBV7-2
cdr3_nt: TGTGCCAGCAGCCAGGGACTAGCGGGGGCCTACGAGCAGTACTTC
cdr3_aa: CASSQGLAGAYEQYF

d_call: NA
j_call: TRBJ2-1
clone_size: NA
v_call: TRBV5-4
cdr3_nt: TGTGCCAGCAGCTTGTCGACTAATGAGCAGTTCTTC
cdr3_aa: CASSLSTNEQFF

d_call: TRBD1
j_call: TRBJ1-1
clone_size: NA
v_call: TRBV7-9
cdr3_nt: TGTGCCAGCAGCGTCCGGGACAGGGCGAACACTGAAGCTTTCTTT
cdr3_aa: CASSVRDRANTEAFF

d_call: NA
j_call: TRBJ2-7
clone_size: NA
v_call: TRBV6-5
cdr3_nt: TGTGCCAGCAGTTTACCAGGCTACGAGCAGTACTTC
cdr3_aa: CASSLPGYEQYF

d_call: NA
j_call: TRBJ1-5
clone_size: NA
v_call: TRBV19
cdr3_nt: TGTGCCAGTAGTCCTCTTTATCAGCCCCAGCATTTT
cdr3_aa: CASSPLYQPQHF

d_call: NA
j_call: TRBJ1-2
clone_size: NA
v_call: TRBV12-3/TRBV12-4
cdr3_nt: TGTGCCAGCAGTTTCGGTCTCTATGGCTACACCTTC
cdr3_aa: CASSFGLYGYTF

d_call: NA
j_call: TRBJ1-2
clone_size: NA
v_call: TRBV15
cdr3_nt: TGTGCCACCAGCAGAGATCGGGCAGCGAGGGCCTATGGCTACACCTTC
cdr3_aa: CATSRDRAARAYGYTF

d_call: NA
j_call: TRBJ1-2
clone_size: few
v_call: TRBV2
cdr3_nt: TGTGCCAGCAGTGAACAGGGAAACTATGGCTACACCTTC
cdr3_aa: CASSEQGNYGYTF

d_call: TRBD1
j_call: TRBJ1-2
clone_size: once
v_call: TRBV5-1
cdr3_nt: TGCGCCAGCAGCGGGGGGACAGGGTTCAGCCATGGCTACACCTTC
cdr3_aa: CASSGGTGFSHGYTF

d_call: TRBD1
j_call: TRBJ1-1
clone_size: NA
v_call: TRBV7-9
cdr3_nt: TGTGCCAGCAGCTTAGGTTGGGGGGACAGGGGAAATTTTTACACTGAAGCTTTCTTT
cdr3_aa: CASSLGWGDRGNFYTEAFF

d_call: NA
j_call: TRBJ1-4
clone_size: NA
v_call: TRBV4-1
cdr3_nt: TGCGCCAGCAGCAAGGGACCCGGGGCGGGAAATGAAAAACTGTTTTTT
cdr3_aa: CASSKGPGAGNEKLFF

d_call: TRBD1
j_call: TRBJ1-2
clone_size: NA
v_call: TRBV10-3
cdr3_nt: TGTGCCATCAGTGAGCCATCGCTCAGGGGGCGAGACGGCTACACCTTC
cdr3_aa: CAISEPSLRGRDGYTF

d_call: NA
j_call: TRBJ2-3
clone_size: NA
v_call: TRBV3-1/TRBV3-2
cdr3_nt: TGTGCCAGCAGCCAATCCACGGACTCTAGCACAGATACGCAGTATTTT
cdr3_aa: CASSQSTDSSTDTQYF

d_call: TRBD2
j_call: TRBJ2-3
clone_size: few
v_call: TRBV6-1
cdr3_nt: TGTGCCAGCAGTGAGGGGGCGGGGGGGAGCACAGATACGCAGTATTTT
cdr3_aa: CASSEGAGGSTDTQYF

d_call: TRBD1
j_call: TRBJ2-7
clone_size: NA
v_call: TRBV3-1/TRBV3-2
cdr3_nt: TGTGCCAGCAGCCCCCGGGACAGGGGGCTTGAGCAGTACTTC
cdr3_aa: CASSPRDRGLEQYF

d_call: TRBD1
j_call: TRBJ1-2
clone_size: NA
v_call: TRBV18
cdr3_nt: TGTGCCAGCTCACGGGACAGGGGGGCCGACTATGGCTACACCTTC
cdr3_aa: CASSRDRGADYGYTF

d_call: NA
j_call: TRBJ1-5
clone_size: NA
v_call: TRBV5-1
cdr3_nt: TGCGCCAGCAGCTTGTACTCAGGTTCCAATCAGCCCCAGCATTTT
cdr3_aa: CASSLYSGSNQPQHF

d_call: NA
j_call: TRBJ2-5
clone_size: NA
v_call: TRBV2
cdr3_nt: TGTGCCAGCGGACAGTTGGAGACCCAGTACTTC
cdr3_aa: CASGQLETQYF

d_call: TRBD1
j_call: TRBJ1-2
clone_size: NA
v_call: TRBV6-5
cdr3_nt: TGTGCCAGCAGTAAGACAGGGGTTGGTGGCTACACCTTC
cdr3_aa: CASSKTGVGGYTF

d_call: NA
j_call: TRBJ2-5
clone_size: NA
v_call: TRBV3-1/TRBV3-2
cdr3_nt: TGTGCCAGCAGCCAAGGGCCGGGTTTCGGGGAGACCCAGTACTTC
cdr3_aa: CASSQGPGFGETQYF

d_call: TRBD1
j_call: TRBJ2-7
clone_size: NA
v_call: TRBV20-1
cdr3_nt: TGCAGTGCTGGGGACAGGGAATTCTACTTC
cdr3_aa: CSAGDREFYF

d_call: TRBD1
j_call: TRBJ2-7
clone_size: NA
v_call: TRBV7-7
cdr3_nt: TGTGCCAGCAGCCCGGGACAGGTCTACGAGCAGTACTTC
cdr3_aa: CASSPGQVYEQYF

d_call: NA
j_call: TRBJ1-4
clone_size: NA
v_call: TRBV5-1
cdr3_nt: TGCGCCAGCAGCGAGAAACTGACAGCGTCTAATGAAAAACTGTTTTTT
cdr3_aa: CASSEKLTASNEKLFF

d_call: NA
j_call: TRBJ1-3
clone_size: NA
v_call: TRBV7-9
cdr3_nt: TGTGCCAGCAGCTCAGGGACTGGAAACACCATATATTTT
cdr3_aa: CASSSGTGNTIYF

d_call: TRBD2
j_call: TRBJ2-3
clone_size: NA
v_call: TRBV6-2/TRBV6-3
cdr3_nt: TGTGCCAGCAGTCCAACTAGCGGGGGGGCCCGGTATTTT
cdr3_aa: CASSPTSGGARYF

d_call: TRBD2
j_call: TRBJ2-1
clone_size: medium-sized
v_call: TRBV6-1
cdr3_nt: TGTGCCAGCAGTGAAGAGGGAGGTAGCGGGGGAGGGAATGAGCAGTTCTTC
cdr3_aa: CASSEEGGSGGGNEQFF

d_call: NA
j_call: TRBJ1-3
clone_size: NA
v_call: TRBV28
cdr3_nt: TGTGCCAGCAGCCGAGACTGGAACTCTGGAAACACCATATATTTT
cdr3_aa: CASSRDWNSGNTIYF

d_call: NA
j_call: TRBJ1-2
clone_size: NA
v_call: TRBV6-2/TRBV6-3
cdr3_nt: TGTGCCAGCAGTTACTCGAATGCAGGGGACGGCTACACCTTC
cdr3_aa: CASSYSNAGDGYTF

d_call: TRBD1
j_call: TRBJ2-7
clone_size: NA
v_call: TRBV5-1
cdr3_nt: TGCGCCAGCAGCTTGGGCGGACAGGGAGTCAACGAGCAGTACTTC
cdr3_aa: CASSLGGQGVNEQYF

d_call: TRBD1
j_call: TRBJ2-3
clone_size: NA
v_call: TRBV5-1
cdr3_nt: TGCGCCAGCAGCCCGGGCTTACAGGGGGATTTCACAGATACGCAGTATTTT
cdr3_aa: CASSPGLQGDFTDTQYF

d_call: NA
j_call: TRBJ1-2
clone_size: NA
v_call: TRBV14
cdr3_nt: TGTGCCAGCAGCCCGCGGGGCTTGGGAGGCTACACCTTC
cdr3_aa: CASSPRGLGGYTF

d_call: TRBD2
j_call: TRBJ2-7
clone_size: NA
v_call: TRBV10-3
cdr3_nt: TGTGCCATCGAGGATGGGCGGGAGACTGGGGAGCAGTACTTC
cdr3_aa: CAIEDGRETGEQYF

d_call: TRBD1
j_call: TRBJ2-7
clone_size: NA
v_call: TRBV5-1
cdr3_nt: TGCGCCAGCAGCCACCTGGGACAGGGGGACTACGAGCAGTACTTC
cdr3_aa: CASSHLGQGDYEQYF

d_call: NA
j_call: TRBJ1-1
clone_size: NA
v_call: TRBV18
cdr3_nt: TGTGCCAGCTCACCGACAAGTCCACCTCGAGGGAGGAACACTGAAGCTTTCTTT
cdr3_aa: CASSPTSPPRGRNTEAFF

d_call: NA
j_call: TRBJ2-1
clone_size: NA
v_call: TRBV9
cdr3_nt: TGTGCCAGCAGCGTAGGTGGCGGGCTCGGGTCCTATGAGCAGTTCTTC
cdr3_aa: CASSVGGGLGSYEQFF

d_call: NA
j_call: TRBJ1-1
clone_size: NA
v_call: TRBV3-1/TRBV3-2
cdr3_nt: TGTGCCAGCAGCCATTCAGGGGAAGCGAACACTGAAGCTTTCTTT
cdr3_aa: CASSHSGEANTEAFF

d_call: NA
j_call: TRBJ1-2
clone_size: NA
v_call: TRBV6-5
cdr3_nt: TGTGCCAGCAGACAAACAGGAGTCTATGGCTACACCTTC
cdr3_aa: CASRQTGVYGYTF

d_call: NA
j_call: TRBJ2-7
clone_size: NA
v_call: TRBV13
cdr3_nt: TGTGCCAGCAGCTTAGCTAGGTCCTACGAGCAGTACTTC
cdr3_aa: CASSLARSYEQYF

d_call: NA
j_call: TRBJ1-1
clone_size: NA
v_call: TRBV6-6
cdr3_nt: TGTGCCAGCAGTTACCCAGGGCTTTACACTGAAGCTTTCTTT
cdr3_aa: CASSYPGLYTEAFF

d_call: NA
j_call: TRBJ2-7
clone_size: NA
v_call: TRBV5-5
cdr3_nt: TGTGCCAGCAGCTTGGCAGGGAATGGGGCCTACGAGCAGTACTTC
cdr3_aa: CASSLAGNGAYEQYF